Following are 24 T cell receptor beta chains from one sample sequenced in a study of blood T cells in healthy people across ages. Primed by a sample-barcoded 5' primer and a J-beta primer mix, a second PCR proceeded for about 6 to 11 cycles. One entry per CDR3 protein results from TCRdb running MiXCR on the 5' RACE reads. The sample contains about 640,000 distinct CDR3 sequences, around two fifths of which appear only once. Sequenced input: blood. The source is a man at least 80 years old in good health.

J is TRBJ1-4 and V is TRBV6-1; D is undetermined. Between the trimmed V and J ends, which lost 0 bases and 8 bases, there was a span of 7 bases. The germline V gene encodes CDR1 MNHNS and CDR2 SASEGT. The CDR3 has 13 amino acids. CDR3 nucleotides: TGTGCCAGCAGTGAAGCGCTTCGGGAAAAACTGTTTTTT. Translation: CASSEALREKLFF.

Remarks on this clonotype: This may be a read error, as it is one base from a much larger clone. The chain has TRBV20-1 and TRBJ2-5; a possible D gene is TRBD2 (5 bases). CDR1 is DFQATT and CDR2 is SNEGSKA in the germline V gene (reference sequence). CDR3 length: 15 residues. CDR3 coding DNA: TGCGGTGCTGGCCAATCGGACTGGTACCAAGAGACCCAGTACTTC. As protein: CGAGQSDWYQETQYF.

This chain connects TRBV29-1 to TRBJ2-3, with TRBD2 identical over 14 bases. The CDR3 loop spans 20 amino acids. The V segment lost 0 bases and the J segment 6 bases; nucleotides outside the gene matches: 17. CDR1 and CDR2 (germline): SQVTM, ANQGSEA. The CDR3 loop reads CSVEDGTSGSTRQPKDTQYF. Written as DNA, the CDR3 is TGCAGCGTTGAAGATGGGACTAGCGGGAGTACTAGGCAACCAAAGGATACGCAGTATTTT.

The rearrangement links TRBV20-1 to TRBJ1-2, with D unclear. V lost 6 bases and J 4 bases, leaving 18 bases between the germline ends. There are 14 residues in the CDR3. Germline CDR1 and CDR2: DFQATT and SNEGSKA (reference sequence). CDR3 bases: TGCAGTGCCGCGGACTCATCAGAGGTCTATGGCTACACCTTC. Translation: CSAADSSEVYGYTF.

The CDR3 DNA is TGTGCCAGCAGCCCTTCTGGGGCGGAGAAGGATGGCTACACCTTC. It translates to CASSPSGAEKDGYTF. The J gene is TRBJ1-2, the V gene TRBV12-3 or TRBV12-4; a weak D match, TRBD1 (5 bases). V was trimmed by 6 bases and J by 6 bases, leaving 20 bases between them. This CDR3 comprises 15 residues.

This sequence joins TRBV29-1 and TRBJ2-3; TRBD2 aligns across 12 bases. The CDR3 contains 19 residues. Looked up from germline, CDR1 is SQVTM and CDR2 is ANQGSEA. Trimming took 0 bases from V and 0 from J; bases not matched to a gene: 10. CDR3 loop: CSVEDRGELAGGSTDTQYF. The CDR3 region has the DNA TGCAGCGTTGAAGATCGCGGGGAACTAGCGGGGGGAAGCACAGATACGCAGTATTTT.

This chain uses TRBV7-9 with TRBJ2-3; TRBD1 matches at 10 bases. This CDR3 has 16 residues. The germline V gene has CDR1 SEHNR and CDR2 FQNEAQ (reference sequence). V was clipped by 2 bases and J by 3 bases; unmatched bases: 5. In DNA, the CDR3 is TGTGCCAGCAGCTTAACGACAGGGGGCAAAACAGATACGCAGTATTTT. This encodes CASSLTTGGKTDTQYF.

The chain carries TRBV5-5 and TRBJ2-3; 9 bases agree with TRBD2. With V trimmed by 0 bases and J by 2 bases, 4 bases remained unmatched. There are 16 residues in the CDR3. In germline, CDR1 is SGHKS, CDR2 YYEKEE (reference sequence). CDR3 bases: TGTGCCAGCAGCTTGGTACAGCGGGGGGACACAGATACGCAGTATTTT. Translation gives CASSLVQRGDTDTQYF.

The chain employs TRBV28 and TRBJ2-3; the D is unclear. Germline V lookup: CDR1 MDHEN, CDR2 SYDVKM. The V end was cut by 7 bases, the J end by 3 bases, with 14 bases between. The CDR3 consists of 14 residues. CDR3 amino acids: CASTEGVRTDTQYF. CDR3 nucleotides: TGTGCCAGCACCGAAGGCGTGCGAACAGATACGCAGTATTTT.

On this clonotype itself: A read error may explain this, as a much larger clone is one base away. The chain is built from TRBV7-2 and TRBJ2-5; D gene uncertain. The CDR3 loop spans 13 amino acids. Trimming cost V 1 base and J 11 bases, with 14 bases left between them. Germline V gene data show CDR1 as SGHTA and CDR2 as FQGNSA. The CDR3 here is CASSLGRTYGQYF. The DNA for the CDR3 is TGTGCCAGCAGCTTAGGACGGACCTACGGGCAGTACTTC.

This clonotype came up a few times. V usage is TRBV21-1 and J usage is TRBJ2-7; whether TRBD1, the table's D call, matches the DNA was not checked. TRBV21-1 is a pseudogene. The CDR3 sequence is 18 residues long. The CDR3: CASSKRDKTEEINYEQYF. CDR3 DNA: TGTGCCAGCAGCAAAAGGGACAAGACGGAAGAGATTAACTACGAGCAGTACTTC.

The chain is built from TRBV29-1 and TRBJ2-2; possibly TRBD1 or TRBD2 for D (6 bases each). This CDR3 spans 13 amino acids. V lost 4 bases, J lost 7 bases, and 13 bases lay in between. The V gene's germline CDR1 is SQVTM and CDR2 ANQGSEA. CDR3 coding DNA: TGCAGCGTTGTTAGGGGGGCTATCGGGGAGCTGTTTTTT. Translation gives CSVVRGAIGELFF.

The chain uses TRBV20-1 and TRBJ1-6, with a tentative D call TRBD1 (6 bases). V lost 1 base and J lost 5, with 15 bases in between. There are 16 residues in the CDR3. Germline CDR1 is DFQATT and CDR2 is SNEGSKA (reference sequence). CDR3 in amino acids: CSARGGGANDNSPLHF. CDR3 sequence (DNA): TGCAGTGCTAGAGGGGGGGGGGCAAATGATAATTCACCCCTCCACTTT.

The sample holds a few counts of this clonotype. V is TRBV4-3 and J is TRBJ2-5; no clear D. Germline CDR1 is LGHNA and CDR2 is YSLEER. V shed 1 base and J shed 4 bases, with 7 bases lying between them. The CDR3 spans 13 residues. The CDR3 region is CASSQVPRETQYF. Here the CDR3 DNA reads TGCGCCAGCAGCCAAGTTCCGAGAGAGACCCAGTACTTC.

As for this clonotype: A much larger clone differs from this one at a single base, so this may be a read error. The chain has TRBV7-8 and TRBJ2-3; TRBD1 is a possible D gene (5 bases). Germline CDR1 is SGHVS and CDR2 is FQNEAQ. This CDR3 is 15 amino acids long. CDR3 nucleotides: TGTGCCAGCAGCTTAGTATTAGCCAGGGCAGAGACGCAGTATTTT. This codes for CASSLVLARAETQYF. The variable domain in full, completed from reference TRBV7-8 and TRBJ2-3, reads GAGVSQSPRYKVAKRGQDVALRCDPISGHVSLFWYQQALGQGPEFLTYFQNEAQLDKSGLPSDRFFAERPEGSVSTLKIQRTQQEDSAVYLCASSLVLARAETQYFGPGTRLTVL.

This clonotype was picked up many times. The CDR3 bases are TGTGCCAGCACCCTCAGGGCCTCAGGGGGCAATGAGCAGTTCTTC. The encoded protein is CASTLRASGGNEQFF. The chain employs TRBV27 and TRBJ2-1, with 7 bases fitting TRBD1. V trimming: 7 bases; J trimming: 6 bases; junction bases outside the gene matches: 12. CDR1 is MNHEY, CDR2 SMNVEV, per germline (reference sequence). The CDR3 is made up of 15 amino acids.

This sequence joins TRBV6-1 and TRBJ2-5; no definite D call. The V end lost 2 bases, the J end lost 1 base, and 14 bases lay between the germline ends. The germline CDR1 and CDR2 sequences are MNHNS and SASEGT. This CDR3 is 16 amino acids long. The CDR3 DNA reads as TGTGCCAGCAGTGAACTAGGCAGCACTTTCCAAGAGACCCAGTACTTC. Its translation is CASSELGSTFQETQYF.

This clonotype was detected only a few times. The rearrangement links TRBV20-1 to TRBJ1-2, with D maybe TRBD1 (6 bases). CDR1 is DFQATT and CDR2 is SNEGSKA in the germline V gene (reference sequence). This CDR3 spans 12 amino acids. Trimming left V 3 bases short and J 6 bases short, with 11 bases between. CDR3 amino acids: CSASYRDHGYTF. The CDR3 coding sequence is TGCAGTGCTAGTTACAGGGATCATGGCTACACCTTC.

This clonotype has more than one count but fewer than ten. The chain employs TRBV25-1 and TRBJ1-2; D unclear. Trimming shortened V by 1 base and J by 4 bases, and 10 bases separated the two germline ends. CDR3 length equals 14 residues. CDR1 and CDR2 (germline): MGHDK, SYGVNS. DNA of the CDR3: TGTGCCAGCAGTGAATTTCCAGACCGCTATGGCTACACCTTC. The encoded protein is CASSEFPDRYGYTF.

In DNA form, the CDR3 reads TGTGCCAGCAGCCAAGGATGGACAGGGGGCGCCTTGGCCATTCAGTACTTC. Its protein product is CASSQGWTGGALAIQYF. The V gene is TRBV3-1, the J gene TRBJ2-4, with TRBD1 matching over 11 bases. The germline gives CDR1 LGHDT, CDR2 YNNKEL (reference sequence). V was clipped by 1 base and J by 9 bases; unmatched bases: 11. This CDR3 has 17 residues.

This clonotype occurred a few times. DNA for the CDR3: TGTGCCAGCAGTTTATCCCCTAGCGGGAGTACAGATACGCAGTATTTT. Its protein is CASSLSPSGSTDTQYF. The chain uses TRBV27 and TRBJ2-3; 10 nucleotides align to TRBD2. Germline values: CDR1 MNHEY, CDR2 SMNVEV (reference sequence). V lost 0 bases and J lost 3; bases outside the gene matches: 3. This CDR3 has 16 residues.

The V and J genes are TRBV5-1 and TRBJ1-2; 8 nucleotides align to TRBD1. CDR3 length equals 19 residues. CDR1 SGHRS and CDR2 YFSETQ come from the germline V gene. Trimming removed 5 bases from V and 4 bases from J; junction bases left unmatched: 22. Here the CDR3 reads CASSSKSASGQAVVYGYTF. In DNA form, the CDR3 reads TGCGCCAGCAGTTCCAAATCTGCGTCGGGACAGGCGGTCGTCTATGGCTACACCTTC.

This clonotype has more than one count but fewer than ten. The chain recombines TRBV12-5 with TRBJ2-7; D not resolved. Trimming shortened V by 6 bases and J by 6 bases, and 12 bases separated the two germline ends. This CDR3 comprises 12 residues. Germline loops: CDR1 LGHNT, CDR2 FRNRAP. CDR3 in DNA: TGTGCTAGTGGATCTGACCTCTTCGAGCAGTACTTC. Translation: CASGSDLFEQYF.

The chain recombines TRBV7-2 with TRBJ2-1; 9 bases line up with TRBD2. V gave up 5 bases and J gave up 6 bases; unmatched junction bases: 8. There are 15 residues in the CDR3. The germline V gene encodes CDR1 SGHTA and CDR2 FQGNSA. CDR3 in DNA: TGTGCCAGCAGCCCAGATAGCGGGAGAGGCAATGAGCAGTTCTTC. Translation: CASSPDSGRGNEQFF.